This record concerns one T cell receptor (beta chain) sequence. Its target antigen remains unknown. No much larger clonotype is one base removed from it; base qualities were not supplied. The data were taken from a study of T cell changes during pregnancy in multiple sclerosis (dated by TCRdb to the late 2010s). Turning to the overall study: Changes in the T cell repertoire over the course of pregnancy were examined in this study in women with multiple sclerosis.

Preparation of the library involved the immunoSEQ multiplex PCR assay. TCRdb stores this immuneACCESS table with in-frame sequences only. Part of the clones is absent; in the studies checked, under half of the shortfall reflects unresolved V genes, and no reason is known for the rest. The sample yields 48,000 or so clones; over 85% were counted once. The top ten clonotypes cover approximately 0.49% of the sample. In the germline V gene, CDR1 corresponds to MNHEY and CDR2 to SVGAGI. The germline V end is reduced by 5 bases and the J end by 0 bases; junction bases left unmatched: 4. From its cysteine to its phenylalanine, the CDR3 spans 15 amino acids. The read is trimmed to its CDR3 DNA, 45 bases read in frame from base 1.

The origin of this receptor is a female donor with multiple sclerosis, enrolled in a pregnancy study. The sequence joins TRBV6-5 to TRBJ2-1, and 7 junctional nucleotides match TRBD2. The specimen was CD4+ T cells from peripheral blood mononuclear cells, collected in the first trimester of pregnancy. The bases are TGTGCCAGCAGTCCTACGGGGGGCTCCTACAATGAGCAGTTCTTC. Its translation reads: CASSPTGGSYNEQFF.